In its sample, the clone carrying this TCR beta chain was seen many times. Its cognate antigen is unknown. This sample stems from a study of beta chain features in type 1 diabetes. General study findings and limits: A closer apparent resemblance between naive, central memory and Treg TCRB repertoires was seen in patients than in healthy donors. Moderate but significant shortening of TCRB CDR3s was recorded in all four CD4+ subsets from Type 1 diabetes patients.

Of the isolated RNA, all was reverse transcribed, and so the sequenced material was expressed TCRB transcripts. Clones were read by immunoSEQ multiplex PCR, and TCRdb kept only the in-frame ones, dropping some. The sample records fewer than 350,000 clones, roughly 8% being singletons. V shed 5 bases and J shed 3 bases, with 5 bases lying between them. The CDR3 consists of 12 residues. Germline CDR1 reads SEHNR; CDR2 reads FQNEAQ (reference sequence). The origin of this receptor is a woman aged 18-29 years in good health. The specimen was central memory CD4+ T cells from blood. The chain joins TRBV7-9 to TRBJ1-5; D gene ambiguous. As DNA, the CDR3 is TGTGCCAGCAGCCCCCCCAATCAGCCCCAGCATTTT. It is translated as CASSPPNQPQHF. Full variable domain (rest looked up from reference TRBV7-9 and TRBJ1-5): DTGVSQNPRHKITKRGQNVTFRCDPISEHNRLYWYRQTLGQGPEFLTYFQNEAQLEKSRLLSDRFSAERPKGSFSTLEIQRTEQGDSAMYLCASSPPNQPQHFGDGTRLSIL.